There are many counts of the clone carrying this TCR beta chain. As yet, its antigen is unknown. This specimen comes from a study of T cells in Graves' hyperthyroidism and ophthalmopathy. Study-wide context: Peripheral blood samples were taken at initial diagnosis, prior to any treatment. Notes on the study in general: Blood held most thyroid clonotypes expanded above 0.001 frequency.

Ophthalmopathy patients showed a Clinical Activity Score of at least 3, NOSPECS grade of at least 4 and duration under 3 months. Investigators excluded patients with uncontrolled infection, other autoimmune disease, pregnancy or lactation. Germline lookup yields CDR1 MDHEN and CDR2 SYDVKM. The ends were cut back, 6 bases at V and 6 bases at J, with 12 bases in the middle. This CDR3 is 13 amino acids long. Amplification of TCR beta CDR3 regions used RNA as the template. The study used the HTBI primer set for a first-round RT-PCR of the TCR CDR3. TCRdb re-called the multiplex PCR reads with MiXCR, one entry per CDR3 protein. The sample carries around 340,000 distinct CDR3 sequences, less than 20% recorded once.

J is TRBJ1-5 and V is TRBV28; TRBD1 is a possible D gene (6 bases). Sequenced: blood. The TCR sequence derives from a woman aged 40 to 49 with Graves' ophthalmopathy. Here the CDR3 reads CASRTTGSQPQHF. The CDR3 DNA reads TGTGCCAGCAGGACCACAGGGAGTCAGCCCCAGCATTTT.